A single sample is the source of the 16 T cell receptor beta chains below, sequenced in a study of T-cell reconstitution after alpha-beta-depleted transplantation in children. Unique molecular identifiers featured in how the TCRbeta library was prepared. TCRdb recomputed calls from the PCR reads with MiXCR, one row per CDR3 protein. The sample has over 100,000 distinct CDR3 sequences; about 9.4% are singletons. The sequenced sample was PBMCs, obtained before TCRalphabeta/CD19-depleted stem cell transplant. The receptors stem from a boy aged 2-15 years with acute lymphoblastic leukemia, due to receive a stem cell transplant.

The rearrangement joins TRBV5-1 to TRBJ2-5, with 8 positions matching TRBD1. With V trimmed by 3 bases and J by 0 bases, 7 bases remained unmatched. Germline CDR1 is SGHRS and CDR2 is YFSETQ. This CDR3 is 16 amino acids long. The CDR3 DNA reads as TGCGCCAGCAGCTCGCGGACAGGGAACTACCAAGAGACCCAGTACTTC. Translating it yields CASSSRTGNYQETQYF.

The chain links TRBV10-3 to TRBJ2-1; TRBD1 might be the D (6 bases). With 5 bases removed from V and 10 bases from J, the gap between germline ends came to 12 bases. Germline loops: CDR1 ENHRY, CDR2 SYGVKD. This CDR3 comprises 12 residues. CDR3 DNA: TGTGCCATCAGTCTACAGGGCCACGAGCAGTTCTTC. Protein: CAISLQGHEQFF.

V and J are TRBV4-1 and TRBJ2-7; D unclear. CDR3 length equals 13 residues. Trimming cost V 5 bases and J 2 bases, with 10 bases left between them. CDR1 is MGHRA and CDR2 is YSYEKL in the germline V gene. This chain's CDR3 is CASSSRTAYEQYF. CDR3 bases: TGCGCCAGCAGCTCCCGGACGGCCTACGAGCAGTACTTC.

The CDR3 sequence: CASSLERDGETQYF. The CDR3 DNA sequence: TGTGCCAGCAGTTTAGAGCGGGACGGGGAGACCCAGTACTTC. This chain joins TRBV27 and TRBJ2-5, with TRBD2 matching 7 bases. The CDR3 spans 14 residues. Germline values: CDR1 MNHEY, CDR2 SMNVEV (reference sequence). Trimming cost V 2 bases and J 5 bases; bases outside gene matches: 5.

This chain links TRBV28 with TRBJ2-5, with 7 bases aligning to TRBD2. V trimming: 1 base; J trimming: 4 bases; junction bases outside the gene matches: 12. The germline gives CDR1 MDHEN, CDR2 SYDVKM. The CDR3 contains 17 residues. The CDR3 nucleotides are TGTGCCAGCAGTTTATTCGGGGGAGGGTTGCGGGGAGAGACCCAGTACTTC. This encodes CASSLFGGGLRGETQYF.

V gene TRBV20-1 combines with J gene TRBJ2-1; D not resolved. The V and J ends lost 5 bases and 5 bases respectively, with 10 bases between them. Per germline, CDR1 DFQATT and CDR2 SNEGSKA (reference sequence). CDR3 length: 12 residues. The CDR3 sequence: CSASSGDNEQFF. CDR3 in DNA: TGCAGTGCTTCCTCAGGAGACAATGAGCAGTTCTTC.

This chain joins TRBV20-1 and TRBJ2-1; D remains ambiguous. V lost 6 bases, J lost 7 bases, and 7 bases lay in between. CDR1 and CDR2 (germline): DFQATT, SNEGSKA (reference sequence). This CDR3 contains 10 residues. CDR3: CSAQSNEQFF. The CDR3 nucleotides are TGCAGTGCACAAAGTAATGAGCAGTTCTTC.

This clonotype was counted ten times or more. V gene TRBV25-1 combines with J gene TRBJ2-1; 9 nucleotides match TRBD2. CDR3 length: 15 residues. Germline loops: CDR1 MGHDK, CDR2 SYGVNS. The J segment lost 5 bases and the V segment lost 2 bases, leaving 4 bases of the junction unmatched. CDR3 coding DNA: TGTGCCAGCAGTGAAAGTAGCGGGAGCCACAATGAGCAGTTCTTC. Protein: CASSESSGSHNEQFF.

V usage is TRBV6-1 and J usage is TRBJ2-1, with TRBD2 matching over 11 bases. The length of the CDR3 is 16 residues. V lost 6 bases, J lost 5 bases, and 9 bases stayed unmatched. CDR1 MNHNS and CDR2 SASEGT come from the germline V gene. Here the CDR3 reads CASSRYTSGSNNEQFF. The CDR3 DNA sequence: TGTGCCAGCAGCCGCTATACTAGCGGGAGCAACAATGAGCAGTTCTTC.

This rearrangement joins TRBV5-1 to TRBJ2-1; 9 nucleotides line up with TRBD2. In germline, CDR1 is SGHRS, CDR2 YFSETQ. Unmatched junction bases numbered 5, after V lost 4 bases and J lost 6 bases. This CDR3 region has 14 residues. CDR3 nucleotides: TGCGCCAGCAGCCCCGGGACTAGCATCAATGAGCAGTTCTTC. Translating gives CASSPGTSINEQFF.

In this sample, this clonotype turned up many times. J is TRBJ2-1 and V is TRBV7-9, with 11 nucleotides matching TRBD2. Germline lookup yields CDR1 SEHNR and CDR2 FQNEAQ (reference sequence). The J segment lost 8 bases and the V segment lost 5 bases, leaving 14 bases of the junction unmatched. This CDR3 has 17 residues. CDR3 residues: CASSTIAGGPWGDEQFF. CDR3 DNA sequence: TGTGCCAGCAGCACAATAGCGGGAGGGCCGTGGGGGGATGAGCAGTTCTTC.

This clonotype was counted many times. The chain joins TRBV6-5 to TRBJ2-7, with TRBD2 as a possible D gene (5 bases). Germline values: CDR1 MNHEY, CDR2 SVGAGI. The CDR3 is 14 residues long. Trimming removed 2 bases at V and 3 bases at J, with 11 bases between. The CDR3 DNA is TGTGCCAGCAGTTACGAAAGAGGGCGCTACGAGCAGTACTTC. It translates to CASSYERGRYEQYF.

The rearrangement joins TRBV20-1 to TRBJ2-1; no clear D gene. V lost 0 bases, J lost 9 bases, and 9 bases lay in between. The CDR3 length is 12 residues. From germline, CDR1 is DFQATT and CDR2 SNEGSKA (reference sequence). The CDR3 reads CSARDWTPEQFF. The CDR3 region has the DNA TGCAGTGCTAGAGATTGGACGCCTGAGCAGTTCTTC.

CDR3 residues: CASSLGTSNTEAFF. CDR3 nucleotides: TGTGCCAGCAGCCTAGGGACTTCGAACACTGAAGCTTTCTTT. This chain joins TRBV2 and TRBJ1-1; D might be TRBD1 (5 bases). Germline-derived CDR1 and CDR2 are SNHLY and FYNNEI. The CDR3 consists of 14 residues. Trimming removed 6 bases at V and 1 base at J, with 12 bases between.

V is TRBV7-9 and J is TRBJ2-2, with D uncertain. The ends were cut back, 5 bases at V and 3 bases at J, with 16 bases in the middle. Germline CDR1 SEHNR, CDR2 FQNEAQ (reference sequence). CDR3 size: 16 residues. The CDR3 coding sequence is TGTGCCAGCAGCCCGACGTATATCCTAGACACCGGGGAGCTGTTTTTT. Amino acid sequence: CASSPTYILDTGELFF.

This clonotype was recorded at least ten times. J is TRBJ2-2 and V is TRBV12-3 or TRBV12-4; D might be TRBD1 or TRBD2, each matching 5 bases. This CDR3 comprises 15 residues. V gave up 8 bases and J gave up 1 base, with 14 bases separating them. DNA of the CDR3: TGTGCCAGCCGGACCGGGACGAAGAACACCGGGGAGCTGTTTTTT. Protein: CASRTGTKNTGELFF.